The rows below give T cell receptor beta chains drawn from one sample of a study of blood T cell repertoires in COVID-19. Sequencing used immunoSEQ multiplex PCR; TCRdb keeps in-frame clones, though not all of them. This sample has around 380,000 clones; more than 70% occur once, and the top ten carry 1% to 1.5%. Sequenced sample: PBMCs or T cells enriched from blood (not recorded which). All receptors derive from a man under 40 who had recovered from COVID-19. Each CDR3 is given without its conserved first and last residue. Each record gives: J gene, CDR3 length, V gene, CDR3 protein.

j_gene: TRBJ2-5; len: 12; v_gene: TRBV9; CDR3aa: ASSVGSGGETQY
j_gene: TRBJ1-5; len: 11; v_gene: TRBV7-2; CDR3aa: ASSLTRNQPQH
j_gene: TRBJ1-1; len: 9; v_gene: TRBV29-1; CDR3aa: SVTSGHEAF
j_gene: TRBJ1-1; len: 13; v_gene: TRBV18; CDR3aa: ASSPYRSENTEAF
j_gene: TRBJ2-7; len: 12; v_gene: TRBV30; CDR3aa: AWSARDRVNEQY
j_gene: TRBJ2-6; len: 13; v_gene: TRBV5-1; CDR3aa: ASSYTISGANVLT
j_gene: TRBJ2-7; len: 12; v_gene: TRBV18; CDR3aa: ASSPGGGAWEQY
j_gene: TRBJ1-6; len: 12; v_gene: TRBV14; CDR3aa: ASTLGQRGSPLH
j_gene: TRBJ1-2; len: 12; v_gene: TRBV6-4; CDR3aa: ASRLRRGIYGYT
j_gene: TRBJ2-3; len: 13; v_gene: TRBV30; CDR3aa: AWSTHRGPTDTQY
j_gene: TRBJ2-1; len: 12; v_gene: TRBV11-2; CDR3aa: ASSARGGSNEQF